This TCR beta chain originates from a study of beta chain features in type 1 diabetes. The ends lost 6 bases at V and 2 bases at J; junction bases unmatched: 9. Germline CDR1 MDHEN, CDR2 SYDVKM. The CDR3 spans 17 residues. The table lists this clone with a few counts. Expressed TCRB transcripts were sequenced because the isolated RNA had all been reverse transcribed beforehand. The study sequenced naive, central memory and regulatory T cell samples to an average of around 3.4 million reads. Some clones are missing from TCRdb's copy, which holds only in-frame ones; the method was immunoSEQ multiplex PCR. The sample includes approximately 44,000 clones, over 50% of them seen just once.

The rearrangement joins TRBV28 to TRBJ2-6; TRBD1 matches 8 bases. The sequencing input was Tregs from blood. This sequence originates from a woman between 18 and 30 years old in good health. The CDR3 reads CASRPTGGKAGANVLTF. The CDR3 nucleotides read TGTGCCAGCAGGCCTACAGGGGGGAAGGCTGGGGCCAACGTCCTGACTTTC.